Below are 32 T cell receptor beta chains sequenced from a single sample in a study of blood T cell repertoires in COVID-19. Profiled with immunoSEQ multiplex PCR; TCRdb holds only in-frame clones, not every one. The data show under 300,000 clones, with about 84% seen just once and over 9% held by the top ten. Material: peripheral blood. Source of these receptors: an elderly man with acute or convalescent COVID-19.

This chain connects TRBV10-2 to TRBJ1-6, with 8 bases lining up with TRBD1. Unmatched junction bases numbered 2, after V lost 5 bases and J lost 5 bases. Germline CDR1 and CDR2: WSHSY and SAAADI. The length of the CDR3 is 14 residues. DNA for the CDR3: TGCGCCAGCAGTTTGGGACAGGATAATTCACCCCTCCACTTT. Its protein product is CASSLGQDNSPLHF.

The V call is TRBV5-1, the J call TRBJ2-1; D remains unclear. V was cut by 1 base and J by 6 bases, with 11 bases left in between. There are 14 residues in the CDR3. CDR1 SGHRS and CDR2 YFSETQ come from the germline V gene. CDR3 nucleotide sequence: TGCGCCAGCAGCTTGCAGGCGAGTTCCAATGAGCAGTTCTTC. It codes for CASSLQASSNEQFF.

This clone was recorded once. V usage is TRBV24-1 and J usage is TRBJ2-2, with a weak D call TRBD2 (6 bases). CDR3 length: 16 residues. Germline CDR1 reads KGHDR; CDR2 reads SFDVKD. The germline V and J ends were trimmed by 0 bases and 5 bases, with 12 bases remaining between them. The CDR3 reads CATSDLRTEGTGELFF. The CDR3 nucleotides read TGTGCCACCAGTGATTTGAGGACGGAGGGGACCGGGGAGCTGTTTTTT.

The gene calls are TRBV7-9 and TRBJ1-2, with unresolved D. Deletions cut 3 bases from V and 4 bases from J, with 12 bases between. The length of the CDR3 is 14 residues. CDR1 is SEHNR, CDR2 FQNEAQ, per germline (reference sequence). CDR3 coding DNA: TGTGCCAGCAGCTTTTCTGGAGAACCCTATGGCTACACCTTC. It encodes CASSFSGEPYGYTF.

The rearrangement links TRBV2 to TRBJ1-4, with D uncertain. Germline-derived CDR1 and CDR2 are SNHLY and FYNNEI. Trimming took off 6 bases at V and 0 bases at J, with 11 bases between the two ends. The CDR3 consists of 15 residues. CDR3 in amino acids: CASRPYTSTNEKLFF. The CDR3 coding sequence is TGTGCCAGCAGGCCTTACACATCAACTAATGAAAAACTGTTTTTT.

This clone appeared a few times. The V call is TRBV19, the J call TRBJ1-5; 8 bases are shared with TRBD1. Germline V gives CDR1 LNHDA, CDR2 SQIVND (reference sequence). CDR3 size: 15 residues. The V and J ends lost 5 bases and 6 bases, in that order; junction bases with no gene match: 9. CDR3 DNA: TGTGCCAGTAGTTCGCAGGGGGCTACGGTTCAGCCCCAGCATTTT. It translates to CASSSQGATVQPQHF. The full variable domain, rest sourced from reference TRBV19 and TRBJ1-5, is DGGITQSPKYLFRKEGQNVTLSCEQNLNHDAMYWYRQDPGQGLRLIYYSQIVNDFQKGDIAEGYSVSREKKESFPLTVTSAQKNPTAFYLCASSSQGATVQPQHFGDGTRLSIL.

The CDR3 DNA sequence: TGCAGTGCTAGAGTTCATAGTAACTACACCTTC. Protein sequence: CSARVHSNYTF. The chain uses TRBV20-1 and TRBJ1-2; D remains unclear. Deletions cut 1 base from V and 10 bases from J, with 10 bases between. Germline V CDR1 and CDR2: DFQATT, SNEGSKA (reference sequence). The CDR3 sequence is 11 residues long.

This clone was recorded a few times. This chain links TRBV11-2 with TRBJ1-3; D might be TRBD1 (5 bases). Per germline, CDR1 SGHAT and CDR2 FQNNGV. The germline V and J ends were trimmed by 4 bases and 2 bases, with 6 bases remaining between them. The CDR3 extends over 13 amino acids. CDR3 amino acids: CASSWGAGNTIYF. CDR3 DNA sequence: TGTGCCAGCAGCTGGGGGGCTGGAAACACCATATATTTT.

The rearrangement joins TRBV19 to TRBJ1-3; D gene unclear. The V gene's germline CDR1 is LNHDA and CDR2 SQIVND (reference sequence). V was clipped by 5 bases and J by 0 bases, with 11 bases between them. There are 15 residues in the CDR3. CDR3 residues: CASSGGLSSGNTIYF. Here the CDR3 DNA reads TGTGCCAGTAGTGGCGGCCTGAGCTCTGGAAACACCATATATTTT.

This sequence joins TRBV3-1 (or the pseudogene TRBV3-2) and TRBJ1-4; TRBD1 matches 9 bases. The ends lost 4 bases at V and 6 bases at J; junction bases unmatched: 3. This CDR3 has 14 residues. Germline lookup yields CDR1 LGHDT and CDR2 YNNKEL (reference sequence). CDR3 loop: CASSPGQGHEKLFF. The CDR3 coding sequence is TGTGCCAGCAGCCCCGGACAGGGGCATGAAAAACTGTTTTTT.

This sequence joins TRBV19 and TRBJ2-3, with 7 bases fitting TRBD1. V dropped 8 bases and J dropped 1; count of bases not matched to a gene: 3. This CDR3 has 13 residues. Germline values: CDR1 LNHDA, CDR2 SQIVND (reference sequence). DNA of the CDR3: TGTGCCAGTGGGACAGCCGGCACAGATACGCAGTATTTT. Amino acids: CASGTAGTDTQYF.

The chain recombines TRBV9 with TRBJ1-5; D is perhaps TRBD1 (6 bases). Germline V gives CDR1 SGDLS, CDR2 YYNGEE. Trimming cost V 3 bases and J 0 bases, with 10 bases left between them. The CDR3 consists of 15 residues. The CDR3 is CASSAVGGSNQPQHF. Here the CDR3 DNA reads TGTGCCAGCAGCGCCGTAGGGGGTAGCAATCAGCCCCAGCATTTT.

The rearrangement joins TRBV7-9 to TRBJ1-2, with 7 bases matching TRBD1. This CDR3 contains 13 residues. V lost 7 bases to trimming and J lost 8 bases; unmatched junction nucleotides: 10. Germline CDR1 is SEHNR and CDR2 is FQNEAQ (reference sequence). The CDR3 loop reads CASTAHRGGGYTF. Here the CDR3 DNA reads TGTGCCAGCACCGCTCACAGGGGTGGAGGCTACACCTTC.

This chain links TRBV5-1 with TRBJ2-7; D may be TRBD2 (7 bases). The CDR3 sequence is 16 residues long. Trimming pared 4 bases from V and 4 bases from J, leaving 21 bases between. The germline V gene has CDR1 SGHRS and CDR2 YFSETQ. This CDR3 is CASSLEGGGLWYEQYF. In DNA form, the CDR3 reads TGCGCCAGCAGCCTGGAGGGGGGAGGGCTTTGGTACGAGCAGTACTTC.

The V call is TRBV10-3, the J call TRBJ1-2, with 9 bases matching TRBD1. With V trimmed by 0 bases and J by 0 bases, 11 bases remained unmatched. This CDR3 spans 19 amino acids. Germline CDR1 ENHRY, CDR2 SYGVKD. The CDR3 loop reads CAISESIGTGRGANYGYTF. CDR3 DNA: TGTGCCATCAGTGAGTCTATTGGGACAGGGAGGGGAGCTAACTATGGCTACACCTTC.

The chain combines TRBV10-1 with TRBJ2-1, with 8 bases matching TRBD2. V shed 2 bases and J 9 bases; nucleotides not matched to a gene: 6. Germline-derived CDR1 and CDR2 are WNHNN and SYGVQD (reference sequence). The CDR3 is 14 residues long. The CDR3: CASSEPGGPSEQFF. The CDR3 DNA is TGCGCCAGCAGTGAGCCGGGGGGGCCAAGTGAGCAGTTCTTC.

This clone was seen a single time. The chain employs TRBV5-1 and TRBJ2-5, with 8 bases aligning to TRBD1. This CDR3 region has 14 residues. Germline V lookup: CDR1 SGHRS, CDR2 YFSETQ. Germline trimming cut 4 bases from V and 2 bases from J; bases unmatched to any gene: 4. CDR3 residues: CASSHGQGQETQYF. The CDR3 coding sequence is TGCGCCAGCAGCCATGGACAGGGACAAGAGACCCAGTACTTC.

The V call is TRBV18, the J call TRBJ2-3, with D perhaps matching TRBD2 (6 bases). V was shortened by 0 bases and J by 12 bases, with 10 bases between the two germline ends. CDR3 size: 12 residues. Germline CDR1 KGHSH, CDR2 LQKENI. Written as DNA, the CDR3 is TGTGCCAGCTCACCACCGCAGGACTACCAGTATTTT. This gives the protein CASSPPQDYQYF.

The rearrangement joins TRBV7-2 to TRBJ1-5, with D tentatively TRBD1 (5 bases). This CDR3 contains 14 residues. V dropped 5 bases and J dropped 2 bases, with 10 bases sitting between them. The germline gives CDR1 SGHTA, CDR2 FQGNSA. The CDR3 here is CASSRGGGNQPQHF. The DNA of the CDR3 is TGTGCCAGCAGCCGTGGGGGGGGCAATCAGCCCCAGCATTTT.

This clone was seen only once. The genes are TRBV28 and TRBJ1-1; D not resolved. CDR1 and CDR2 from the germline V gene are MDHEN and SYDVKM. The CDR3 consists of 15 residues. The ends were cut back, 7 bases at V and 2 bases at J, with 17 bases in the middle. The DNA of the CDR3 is TGTGCCAGCACCTCCCCGGCGGCTCATAACACTGAAGCTTTCTTT. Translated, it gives CASTSPAAHNTEAFF.

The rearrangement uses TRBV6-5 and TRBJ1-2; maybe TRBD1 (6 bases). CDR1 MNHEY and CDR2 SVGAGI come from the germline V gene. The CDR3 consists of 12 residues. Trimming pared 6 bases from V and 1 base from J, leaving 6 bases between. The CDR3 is CASRQGNYGYTF. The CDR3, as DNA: TGTGCCAGCAGACAGGGTAACTATGGCTACACCTTC.

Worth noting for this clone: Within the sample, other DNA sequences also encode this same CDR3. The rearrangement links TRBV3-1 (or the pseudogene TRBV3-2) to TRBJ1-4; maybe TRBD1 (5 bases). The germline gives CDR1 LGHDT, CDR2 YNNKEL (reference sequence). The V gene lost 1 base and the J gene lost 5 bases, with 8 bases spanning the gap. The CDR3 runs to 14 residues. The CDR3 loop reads CASSQGQPNEKLFF. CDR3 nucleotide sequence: TGTGCCAGCAGCCAAGGACAGCCGAATGAAAAACTGTTTTTT.

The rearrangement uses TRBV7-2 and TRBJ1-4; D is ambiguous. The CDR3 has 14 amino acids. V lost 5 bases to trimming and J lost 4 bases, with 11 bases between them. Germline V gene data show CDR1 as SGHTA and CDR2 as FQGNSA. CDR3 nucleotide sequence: TGTGCCAGCAGCCCCGGGGTGGGTAATGAAAAACTGTTTTTT. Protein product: CASSPGVGNEKLFF.

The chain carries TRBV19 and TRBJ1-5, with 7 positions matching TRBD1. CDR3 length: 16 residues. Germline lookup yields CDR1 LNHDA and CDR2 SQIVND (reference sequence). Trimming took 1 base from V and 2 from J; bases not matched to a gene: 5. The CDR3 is CASSIVPTGGNQPQHF. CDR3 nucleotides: TGTGCCAGTAGTATAGTCCCAACAGGGGGCAATCAGCCCCAGCATTTT.

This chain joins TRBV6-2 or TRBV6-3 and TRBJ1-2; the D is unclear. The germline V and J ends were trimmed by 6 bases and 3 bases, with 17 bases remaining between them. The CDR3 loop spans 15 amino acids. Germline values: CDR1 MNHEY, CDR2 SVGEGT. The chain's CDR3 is CASSRTGPPYYGYTF. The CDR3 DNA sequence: TGTGCCAGCAGCCGTACTGGGCCTCCGTACTATGGCTACACCTTC.

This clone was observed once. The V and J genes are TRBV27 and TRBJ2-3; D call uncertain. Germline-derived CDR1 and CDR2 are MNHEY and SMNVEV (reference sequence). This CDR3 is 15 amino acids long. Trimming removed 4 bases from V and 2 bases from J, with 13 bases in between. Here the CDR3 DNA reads TGTGCCAGCAGTTGGGCTCGACGCCCCACAGATACGCAGTATTTT. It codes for CASSWARRPTDTQYF.

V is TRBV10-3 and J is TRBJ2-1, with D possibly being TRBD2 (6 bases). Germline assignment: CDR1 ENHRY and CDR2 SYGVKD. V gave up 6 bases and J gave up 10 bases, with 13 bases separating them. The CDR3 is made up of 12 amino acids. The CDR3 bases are TGTGCCATCAGGCCCGATGGGGGGGAGCAGTTCTTC. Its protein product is CAIRPDGGEQFF.

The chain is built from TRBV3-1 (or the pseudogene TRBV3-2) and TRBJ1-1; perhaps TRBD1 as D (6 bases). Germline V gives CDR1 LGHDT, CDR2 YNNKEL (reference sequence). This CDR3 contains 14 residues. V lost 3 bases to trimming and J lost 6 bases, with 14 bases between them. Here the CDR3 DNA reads TGTGCCAGCAGCCATGACCAGGGGAGCGCTGAAGCTTTCTTT. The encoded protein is CASSHDQGSAEAFF.

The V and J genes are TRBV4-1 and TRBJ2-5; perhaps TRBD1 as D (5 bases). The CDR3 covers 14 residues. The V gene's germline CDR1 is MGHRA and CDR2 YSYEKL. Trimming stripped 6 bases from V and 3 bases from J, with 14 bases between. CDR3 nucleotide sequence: TGCGCCAGCAGTCTGACAGAACGCGAAGAGACCCAGTACTTC. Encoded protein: CASSLTEREETQYF.

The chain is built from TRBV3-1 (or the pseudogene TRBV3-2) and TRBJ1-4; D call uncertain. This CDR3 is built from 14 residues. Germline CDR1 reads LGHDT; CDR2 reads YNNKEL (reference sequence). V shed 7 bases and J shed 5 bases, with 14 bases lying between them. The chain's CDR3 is CASNLGGANEKLFF. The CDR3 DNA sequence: TGTGCCAGCAACTTGGGAGGCGCAAATGAAAAACTGTTTTTT.

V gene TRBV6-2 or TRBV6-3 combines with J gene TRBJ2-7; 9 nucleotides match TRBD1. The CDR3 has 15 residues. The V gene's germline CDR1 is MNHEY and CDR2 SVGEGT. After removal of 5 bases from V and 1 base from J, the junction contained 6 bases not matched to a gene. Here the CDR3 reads CASSKPGQGSYEQYF. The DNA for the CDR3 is TGTGCCAGCAGTAAGCCGGGACAGGGATCCTACGAGCAGTACTTC.

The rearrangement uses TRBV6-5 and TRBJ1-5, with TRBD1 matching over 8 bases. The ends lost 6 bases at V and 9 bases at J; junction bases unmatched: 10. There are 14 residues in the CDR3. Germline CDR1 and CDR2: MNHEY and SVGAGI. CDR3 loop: CASRRTGKGRPQHF. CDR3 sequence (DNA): TGTGCCAGCAGGCGGACAGGGAAAGGGCGGCCCCAGCATTTT.